Presented here are 14 T cell receptor beta chains from one specimen sequenced in a study of blood T cell repertoires in COVID-19. Only in-frame clones appear in the TCRdb table, and some are missing; sequencing was by immunoSEQ multiplex PCR. The data contain under 140,000 clones, over 60% of them seen just once; the ten biggest clones take up about a sixth. The sequencing input was peripheral blood. The source of these receptors is a woman over 75 with active or convalescent COVID-19.

The CDR3 coding sequence is TGTGCCAGCAGCTTGGCGGGTGGGGCAATTGAAAAACTGTTTTTT. Its translation is CASSLAGGAIEKLFF. The V call is TRBV5-5, the J call TRBJ1-4; the D gene is possibly TRBD1 (5 bases). The CDR3 consists of 15 residues. V lost 0 bases and J 7 bases, leaving 13 bases between the germline ends. Germline lookup yields CDR1 SGHKS and CDR2 YYEKEE (reference sequence).

V is TRBV6-2 or TRBV6-3 and J is TRBJ1-6; D remains ambiguous. This CDR3 region has 16 residues. Per germline, CDR1 MNHEY and CDR2 SVGEGT. V dropped 6 bases and J dropped 9 bases, with 21 bases sitting between them. The CDR3 bases are TGTGCCAGCAGCCTCTTTGGTTCGAAGAATAGTTCACCCCTCCACTTT. Translation: CASSLFGSKNSSPLHF.

V and J are TRBV6-1 and TRBJ2-7; 8 nucleotides match TRBD2. Germline V gives CDR1 MNHNS, CDR2 SASEGT. V lost 2 bases to trimming and J lost 5 bases; unmatched junction nucleotides: 5. The CDR3 spans 14 residues. The CDR3 bases are TGTGCCAGCAGTGAACCCGGCGGGAGGAACGAGCAGTACTTC. Translated: CASSEPGGRNEQYF.

The gene calls are TRBV21-1 and TRBJ2-1; TRBD1 reflects the table's D call only, with no check against the DNA. TRBV21-1 is tagged as a pseudogene. This CDR3 spans 13 amino acids. The CDR3 bases are TGTGCCAGCAGGGACAGGGCCTGCAATGAGCAGTTCTTC. This gives the protein CASRDRACNEQFF.

This clone turned up a few times. CDR3 sequence: CASSRGGELFF. CDR3 coding DNA: TGTGCCAGCAGCCGAGGCGGGGAGCTGTTTTTT. The chain combines TRBV7-2 with TRBJ2-2; D not certain. Trimming took off 5 bases at V and 7 bases at J, with 5 bases between the two ends. Per the germline V gene, CDR1 is SGHTA and CDR2 is FQGNSA. The CDR3 consists of 11 residues.

The rearrangement joins TRBV5-1 to TRBJ2-7; 12 bases align to TRBD2. Germline trimming cut 7 bases from V and 2 bases from J; bases unmatched to any gene: 7. Germline CDR1 reads SGHRS; CDR2 reads YFSETQ. The CDR3 spans 15 residues. The DNA for the CDR3 is TGCGCCAGCCACACTAGCGGGAGGCAAACCTACGAGCAGTACTTC. This translates into CASHTSGRQTYEQYF.

This clone was seen just once. CDR3 loop: CASSLSRLNEKLFF. Written as DNA, the CDR3 is TGTGCCAGCAGCTTAAGCAGGCTGAATGAAAAACTGTTTTTT. The J gene is TRBJ1-4, the V gene TRBV7-2; D is ambiguous. The CDR3 contains 14 residues. Between the trimmed V and J ends, which lost 2 bases and 5 bases, there was a span of 9 bases. Germline values: CDR1 SGHTA, CDR2 FQGNSA.

The chain recombines TRBV7-8 with TRBJ2-3; 8 bases align to TRBD2. Germline lookup yields CDR1 SGHVS and CDR2 FQNEAQ. CDR3 length equals 18 residues. The junction had 9 bases not matched to a gene; V was cut back by 0 bases and J by 1 base. The CDR3 loop is CASSLASLAGSGTDTQYF. The CDR3 region has the DNA TGTGCCAGCAGCTTAGCTAGTCTAGCGGGCTCTGGCACAGATACGCAGTATTTT.

The chain is built from TRBV5-1 and TRBJ2-1; weak D call: TRBD1 (6 bases). Trimming left V 0 bases short and J 8 bases short, with 9 bases between. The CDR3 length is 13 residues. Germline CDR1 reads SGHRS; CDR2 reads YFSETQ. CDR3 region: CASSLGQGYEQFF. DNA of the CDR3: TGCGCCAGCAGCTTGGGGCAGGGGTATGAGCAGTTCTTC.

This clone was counted a few times. The chain combines TRBV27 with TRBJ2-1; TRBD2 is a possible D gene (5 bases). The length of the CDR3 is 15 residues. Germline assignment: CDR1 MNHEY and CDR2 SMNVEV (reference sequence). Trimming removed 3 bases from V and 4 bases from J, with 13 bases in between. CDR3 residues: CASSFGSPGYNEQFF. As DNA, the CDR3 is TGTGCCAGCAGTTTCGGGTCACCGGGATACAATGAGCAGTTCTTC.

CDR3 in amino acids: CASSATWSSGANVLTF. The DNA for the CDR3 is TGTGCCAGCAGCGCCACCTGGAGCTCTGGGGCCAACGTCCTGACTTTC. This rearrangement joins TRBV9 to TRBJ2-6; D not resolved. The CDR3 runs 16 residues. V gave up 3 bases and J gave up 0 bases, with 10 bases separating them. Germline V lookup: CDR1 SGDLS, CDR2 YYNGEE.

The rearrangement joins TRBV11-3 to TRBJ2-7, with a possible D match to TRBD2 (5 bases). Trimming took off 1 base at V and 9 bases at J, with 13 bases between the two ends. There are 13 residues in the CDR3. Per the germline V gene, CDR1 is SGHNT and CDR2 is YENEEA. The CDR3, as DNA: TGTGCCAGCAGCTTAGGGACGGGCCGGGGGCAGTACTTC. Translated: CASSLGTGRGQYF.

This clone was seen a handful of times. The CDR3 coding sequence is TGCGCCAGCAGTCGGGACTTACTCAGGGAGCAGTACTTC. Translating it yields CASSRDLLREQYF. The chain carries TRBV4-3 and TRBJ2-7; the D gene is possibly TRBD2 (6 bases). Trimming removed 6 bases at V and 7 bases at J, with 16 bases between. The CDR3 totals 13 residues. From germline, CDR1 is LGHNA and CDR2 YSLEER.

V gene TRBV14 combines with J gene TRBJ2-7; D possibly corresponds to TRBD2 (5 bases). Trimming pared 4 bases from V and 5 bases from J, leaving 12 bases between. The CDR3 runs 13 residues. CDR1 SGHDN and CDR2 FVKESK come from the germline V gene. The CDR3 coding sequence is TGTGCCAGCAGCCGACCGGGGTCCCACGAGCAGTACTTC. Residues: CASSRPGSHEQYF. Looking up the rest from reference TRBV14 and TRBJ2-7 gives the full variable domain: EAGVTQFPSHSVIEKGQTVTLRCDPISGHDNLYWYRRVMGKEIKFLLHFVKESKQDESGMPNNRFLAERTGGTYSTLKVQPAELEDSGVYFCASSRPGSHEQYFGPGTRLTVT.